Following are 14 T cell receptor beta chains from one sample sequenced in a study of cytomegalovirus exposure and HLA in healthy donors. The PCR had 60 Vbeta and 13 Jbeta primers. Repertoires were generated with immunoSEQ multiplex PCR, while TCRdb's copy carries only in-frame clones and drops some. The sample lists 130,000 to 150,000 clones; around 80% were seen once. The specimen sequenced was PBMCs. The receptors here all came from a female donor in good health and CMV-seronegative.

The chain combines TRBV5-6 with TRBJ2-3, with 7 bases that match TRBD2. CDR1 is SGHDT, CDR2 YYEEEE, per germline. This CDR3 region has 16 residues. V shed 3 bases and J 3 bases; nucleotides not matched to a gene: 10. The CDR3: CASSSAGGSQTDTQYF. DNA for the CDR3: TGTGCCAGCAGCTCGGCAGGCGGGAGTCAAACAGATACGCAGTATTTT.

The V call is TRBV6-4, the J call TRBJ1-4; 9 nucleotides match TRBD1. The junction had 9 bases not matched to a gene; V was cut back by 0 bases and J by 7 bases. Germline assignment: CDR1 MRHNA and CDR2 SNTAGT. This CDR3 has 17 amino acids. The CDR3 protein is CASSDSWAGTGSEKLFF. CDR3 DNA sequence: TGTGCCAGCAGTGACTCTTGGGCCGGGACAGGGAGTGAAAAACTGTTTTTT.

The chain links TRBV27 to TRBJ2-1; D is perhaps TRBD2 (7 bases). The CDR3 loop spans 15 amino acids. Trimming left V 7 bases short and J 6 bases short, with 19 bases between. Germline CDR1 reads MNHEY; CDR2 reads SMNVEV (reference sequence). The CDR3 DNA follows: TGTGCCAGCATTAAGGGGGGAGGGCAGTTCAATGAGCAGTTCTTC. This codes for CASIKGGGQFNEQFF.

This chain links TRBV5-6 with TRBJ2-7; TRBD1 matches 10 bases. The CDR3 runs 15 residues. Germline CDR1 and CDR2: SGHDT and YYEEEE. With 5 bases clipped from V and 2 bases from J, the junction kept 7 bases outside the gene matches. CDR3 protein: CASSFAGTGAYEQYF. DNA of the CDR3: TGTGCCAGCAGTTTTGCCGGGACAGGGGCCTACGAGCAGTACTTC.

V gene TRBV5-4 combines with J gene TRBJ2-7; TRBD1 agrees at 8 bases. CDR3 length: 12 amino acids. Germline V gene data show CDR1 as SGHNT and CDR2 as YYREEE (reference sequence). After removal of 7 bases from V and 3 bases from J, the junction contained 3 bases not matched to a gene. The CDR3 sequence: CASSGTGYEQYF. CDR3 bases: TGTGCCAGCTCCGGGACAGGCTACGAGCAGTACTTC.

This clone occurred a few times. This chain connects TRBV28 to TRBJ1-5; D is possibly TRBD1 (6 bases). The CDR3 runs 14 residues. Trimming removed 6 bases from V and 0 bases from J, with 9 bases in between. Germline CDR1 is MDHEN and CDR2 is SYDVKM. The CDR3 bases are TGTGCCAGCAGAGGACAGTATAGCAATCAGCCCCAGCATTTT. Protein sequence: CASRGQYSNQPQHF.

This clone was observed a single time. The identical CDR3 is also encoded by other nucleotide sequences in the sample. CDR3 sequence (DNA): TGTGCCTGGAGCGTCGGATCGGGCACTGAAGCTTTCTTT. Translating gives CAWSVGSGTEAFF. The V call is TRBV30, the J call TRBJ1-1; D unclear. The V gene's germline CDR1 is GTSNPN and CDR2 SVGIG (reference sequence). Between the trimmed V and J ends, which lost 3 bases and 4 bases, there was a span of 12 bases. The length of the CDR3 is 13 residues.

The J gene is TRBJ1-1, the V gene TRBV5-1, with D possibly matching TRBD1 (5 bases). Trimming cost V 3 bases and J 7 bases, with 13 bases left between them. The length of the CDR3 is 13 residues. Germline CDR1 is SGHRS and CDR2 is YFSETQ. CDR3 loop: CASSYRHPYEAFF. The CDR3 DNA reads TGCGCCAGCAGCTACAGGCACCCCTATGAAGCTTTCTTT.

The chain has TRBV5-1 and TRBJ1-5; 9 bases agree with TRBD1. Germline assignment: CDR1 SGHRS and CDR2 YFSETQ. This CDR3 has 14 amino acids. V shed 4 bases, J shed 9 bases, and the junction held 8 bases outside the gene matches. Here the CDR3 reads CASSLQGAEGPQHF. CDR3 nucleotide sequence: TGCGCCAGCAGCCTACAGGGGGCCGAAGGGCCCCAGCATTTT.

CDR3 amino acids: CASSLYGSGSTDTQYF. In nucleotides, the CDR3 is TGTGCCAGCAGTTTATACGGTAGCGGGAGCACAGATACGCAGTATTTT. This sequence joins TRBV27 and TRBJ2-3, with 7 bases lining up with TRBD2. Germline CDR1 and CDR2: MNHEY and SMNVEV (reference sequence). V gave up 1 base and J gave up 0 bases; unmatched junction bases: 4. CDR3 length: 16 residues.

This clone has just one count. At the DNA level, this CDR3 is encoded by other sequences in the same sample as well. The rearrangement links TRBV28 to TRBJ1-1; D gene ambiguous. The CDR3 covers 14 residues. In germline, CDR1 is MDHEN, CDR2 SYDVKM. V lost 9 bases, J lost 1 base, and 15 bases lay in between. This chain's CDR3 is CASSPSPANTEAFF. CDR3 DNA: TGTGCCAGTAGTCCTAGTCCGGCGAACACTGAAGCTTTCTTT.

The V call is TRBV7-2, the J call TRBJ2-7; D is undetermined. The CDR3 is made up of 14 amino acids. Germline CDR1 SGHTA, CDR2 FQGNSA. Trimming pared 2 bases from V and 3 bases from J, leaving 11 bases between. CDR3 region: CASSLSGMIYEQYF. CDR3 nucleotides: TGTGCCAGCAGCTTATCAGGAATGATCTACGAGCAGTACTTC.

This chain links TRBV9 with TRBJ2-1; 7 bases match TRBD1. V was clipped by 3 bases and J by 7 bases; unmatched bases: 10. Germline V CDR1 and CDR2: SGDLS, YYNGEE. CDR3 length: 15 amino acids. CDR3 in amino acids: CASSDTGTAQNEQFF. The DNA of the CDR3 is TGTGCCAGCAGCGATACCGGGACAGCCCAAAATGAGCAGTTCTTC.

As for this clone: Different DNA sequences within this sample yield the same CDR3. The chain uses TRBV5-8 and TRBJ2-1, with TRBD1 matching 7 bases. Germline assignment: CDR1 SGHTS and CDR2 YDEGEE. V trimming: 4 bases; J trimming: 3 bases; junction bases outside the gene matches: 4. This CDR3 is built from 14 residues. The CDR3 DNA reads TGTGCCAGCAGCCTCCGGGACAGCTACAATGAGCAGTTCTTC. Protein sequence: CASSLRDSYNEQFF.